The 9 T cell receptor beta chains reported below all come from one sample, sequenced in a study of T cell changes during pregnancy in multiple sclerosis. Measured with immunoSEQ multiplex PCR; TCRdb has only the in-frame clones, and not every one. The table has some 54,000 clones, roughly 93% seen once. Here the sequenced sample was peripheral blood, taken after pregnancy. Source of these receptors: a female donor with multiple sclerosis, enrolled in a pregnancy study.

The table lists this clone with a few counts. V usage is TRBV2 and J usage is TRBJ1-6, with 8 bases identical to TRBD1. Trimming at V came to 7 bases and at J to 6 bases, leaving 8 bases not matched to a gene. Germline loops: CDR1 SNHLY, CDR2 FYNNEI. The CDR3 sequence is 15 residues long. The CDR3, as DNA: TGTGCCAGCAAGAGGACAGGGAGTACTAATTCACCCCTCCACTTT. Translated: CASKRTGSTNSPLHF. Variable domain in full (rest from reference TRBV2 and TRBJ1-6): EPEVTQTPSHQVTQMGQEVILRCVPISNHLYFYWYRQILGQKVEFLVSFYNNEISEKSEIFDDQFSVERPDGSNFTLKIRSTKLEDSAMYFCASKRTGSTNSPLHFGNGTRLTVT.

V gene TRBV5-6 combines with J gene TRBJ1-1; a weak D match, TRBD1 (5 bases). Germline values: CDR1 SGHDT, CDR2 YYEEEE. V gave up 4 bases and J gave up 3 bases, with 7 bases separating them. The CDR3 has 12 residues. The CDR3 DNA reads TGTGCCAGCAGCCGGGGGTACACTGAAGCTTTCTTT. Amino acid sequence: CASSRGYTEAFF.

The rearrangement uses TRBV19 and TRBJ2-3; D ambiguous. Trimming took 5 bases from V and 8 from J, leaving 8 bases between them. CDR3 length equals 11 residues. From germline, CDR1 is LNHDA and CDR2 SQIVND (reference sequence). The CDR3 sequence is CASSGSSTQYF. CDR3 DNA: TGTGCCAGTAGTGGCTCATCTACGCAGTATTTT. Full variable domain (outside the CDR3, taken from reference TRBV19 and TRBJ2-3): DGGITQSPKYLFRKEGQNVTLSCEQNLNHDAMYWYRQDPGQGLRLIYYSQIVNDFQKGDIAEGYSVSREKKESFPLTVTSAQKNPTAFYLCASSGSSTQYFGPGTRLTVL.

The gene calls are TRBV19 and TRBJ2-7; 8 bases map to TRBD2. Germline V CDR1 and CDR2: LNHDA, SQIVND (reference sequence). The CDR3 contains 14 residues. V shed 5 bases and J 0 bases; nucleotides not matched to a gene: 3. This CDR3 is CASSERESSYEQYF. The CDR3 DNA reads TGTGCCAGTAGTGAGCGGGAGAGCTCCTACGAGCAGTACTTC.

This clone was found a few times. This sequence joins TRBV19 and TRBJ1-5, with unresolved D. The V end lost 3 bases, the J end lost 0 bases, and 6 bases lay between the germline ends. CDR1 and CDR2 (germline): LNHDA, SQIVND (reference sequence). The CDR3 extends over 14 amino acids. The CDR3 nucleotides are TGTGCCAGTAGTATGACACTTAGCAATCAGCCCCAGCATTTT. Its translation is CASSMTLSNQPQHF.

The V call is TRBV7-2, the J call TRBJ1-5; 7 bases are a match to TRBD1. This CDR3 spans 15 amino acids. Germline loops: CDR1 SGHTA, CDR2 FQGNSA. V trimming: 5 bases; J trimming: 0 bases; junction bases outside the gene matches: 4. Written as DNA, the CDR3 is TGTGCCAGCAGCCTGGACAGGCCTAGCAATCAGCCCCAGCATTTT. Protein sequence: CASSLDRPSNQPQHF.

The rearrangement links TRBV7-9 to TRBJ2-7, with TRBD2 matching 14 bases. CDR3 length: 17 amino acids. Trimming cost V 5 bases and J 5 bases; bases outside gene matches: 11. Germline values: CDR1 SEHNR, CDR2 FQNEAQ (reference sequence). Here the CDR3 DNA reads TGTGCCAGCAGCCAGACTAGCGGGAGGGCCGAAAAGGACGAGCAGTACTTC. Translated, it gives CASSQTSGRAEKDEQYF.

CDR3 sequence reads: CASSPHVGHYNEQFF. The CDR3 DNA reads as TGTGCCAGCAGTCCACACGTTGGCCACTACAATGAGCAGTTCTTC. V is TRBV28 and J is TRBJ2-1; no clear D gene. The length of the CDR3 is 15 residues. V was clipped by 5 bases and J by 3 bases, with 14 bases between them. Germline V gene data show CDR1 as MDHEN and CDR2 as SYDVKM.

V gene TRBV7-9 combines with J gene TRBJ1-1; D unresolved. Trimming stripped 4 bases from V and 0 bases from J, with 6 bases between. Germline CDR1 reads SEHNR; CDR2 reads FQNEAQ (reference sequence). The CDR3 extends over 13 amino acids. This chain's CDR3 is CASSSVLNTEAFF. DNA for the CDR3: TGTGCCAGCAGCTCAGTACTGAACACTGAAGCTTTCTTT.